This T cell receptor beta chain was obtained from a study of T cells after yellow fever vaccination. A few counts support this clonotype. TCRdb recomputed calls from the 5' RACE reads with MiXCR, one row per CDR3 protein. The sample holds 300,000 to 350,000 distinct CDR3 sequences; approximately 8% are singletons and the top ten take 15% to 20%. Deletions cut 4 bases from V and 7 bases from J, with 10 bases between. Germline CDR1 and CDR2: KGHSH and LQKENI. The length of the CDR3 is 12 residues. The receptor was derived from a man younger than 35 who received the YFV17D yellow fever vaccine. The chain uses TRBV18 and TRBJ1-2; D perhaps matches TRBD1 (5 bases). Sequencing used PBMCs, obtained around 45 days after the first yellow fever vaccination. In DNA form, the CDR3 reads TGTGCCAGCTCACAGGAGGGGTCTGGCTACACCTTC. As protein: CASSQEGSGYTF.